This T cell receptor beta chain was profiled in a study of T cell responses to AZD1222 COVID-19 vaccine. This clone rates as hyperexpanded (1% or more). Its antigen remains unknown. Broader study findings: Distributed over spike, vaccine-associated CD4 TCRs predominated at 160-218 and 743-854. Samples come after the peak T cell response, not at day 14. Per reports, nearly half of all spike-specific TCRs target regions that are unmutated in variants. Donors skewed white British and female; clonal diversity was possibly underestimated.

Method: immunoSEQ multiplex PCR; TCRdb's copy keeps in-frame clones and lacks some. The sample lists around 35,000 clones; 70% to 90% were seen once. Germline loops: CDR1 MNHEY, CDR2 SVGAGI. The CDR3 is 13 residues long. Trimming removed 7 bases from V and 6 bases from J; junction bases left unmatched: 9. The V call is TRBV6-5, the J call TRBJ2-7; 7 nucleotides match TRBD1. The sequence was obtained from an adult who received the AZD1222 COVID-19 vaccine. This specimen consisted of peripheral blood, obtained 28 days after the second AZD1222 dose. CDR3: CASTGTALSEQYF. The CDR3, as DNA: TGTGCCAGCACCGGGACAGCCCTATCCGAGCAGTACTTC.